The 25 T cell receptor beta chains in this list originate from one sample, sequenced in a study of cytotoxic CD8 clonotypes in ibrutinib-treated CLL (dated by TCRdb to 2020 to 2023). Libraries came from the immunoSEQ multiplex PCR assay. The immuneACCESS repertoire file appears here via TCRdb, limited to in-frame rearrangements. These files lack a portion of the clones; in checked studies, under half of the deficit traces to unresolved V genes, and the cause of the others is not known. Counted in this sample were some 300,000 clones; about 77% of them appeared once. The ten largest clones capture over 5% of the sample. The sample consisted of PBMCs, taken before ibrutinib treatment. These receptors were taken from a human donor with chronic lymphocytic leukemia.

V gene TRBV6-5 combines with J gene TRBJ2-3, with D possibly being TRBD2 (7 bases). The CDR3 extends over 16 amino acids. In germline, CDR1 is MNHEY, CDR2 SVGAGI. Trimming shortened V by 2 bases and J by 2 bases, and 14 bases separated the two germline ends. In DNA form, the CDR3 reads TGTGCCAGCAGTTACAAGGGGGGGAGGTACACAGATACGCAGTATTTT. It yields the protein CASSYKGGRYTDTQYF.

This clone was seen only once. This sequence joins TRBV30 and TRBJ1-4; weak D call: TRBD1 (5 bases). V dropped 7 bases and J dropped 5 bases, with 14 bases sitting between them. Germline values: CDR1 GTSNPN, CDR2 SVGIG (reference sequence). The CDR3 length is 13 residues. The CDR3 loop is CASSGTLNEKLFF. The CDR3 coding sequence is TGTGCCTCATCCGGGACTCTGAATGAAAAACTGTTTTTT.

The gene calls are TRBV7-2 and TRBJ2-7, with D possibly called TRBD1 or TRBD2 (5 bases each). V shed 5 bases and J shed 4 bases, with 12 bases lying between them. The CDR3 has 13 residues. CDR1 and CDR2 from the germline V gene are SGHTA and FQGNSA. CDR3 sequence (DNA): TGTGCCAGCAGCCCCGGGACGGGTTACGAGCAGTACTTC. Its protein is CASSPGTGYEQYF.

This clone was detected only a few times. Other nucleotide sequences from this sample produce the same CDR3. CDR3 sequence: CASSGTSGSSYNEQFF. CDR3 nucleotides: TGCGCCAGCAGTGGGACTAGCGGCTCCTCCTACAATGAGCAGTTCTTC. The genes are TRBV10-1 and TRBJ2-1, with TRBD2 identical over 10 bases. Germline-derived CDR1 and CDR2 are WNHNN and SYGVQD (reference sequence). V shed 4 bases, J shed 0 bases, and the junction held 3 bases outside the gene matches. CDR3 size: 16 residues.

This clone occurred once. The V call is TRBV6-1, the J call TRBJ1-1; D call uncertain. The CDR3 has 14 amino acids. Per germline, CDR1 MNHNS and CDR2 SASEGT. Trimming shortened V by 3 bases and J by 5 bases, and 13 bases separated the two germline ends. The DNA for the CDR3 is TGTGCCAGCAGTGAGGGGTTAACGGGGACTGAAGCTTTCTTT. Encoded protein: CASSEGLTGTEAFF.

The chain recombines TRBV30 with TRBJ2-2; D may be TRBD1 (6 bases). The V gene lost 3 bases and the J gene lost 4 bases, with 21 bases spanning the gap. This CDR3 has 17 amino acids. Germline CDR1 reads GTSNPN; CDR2 reads SVGIG (reference sequence). Here the CDR3 reads CAWRAPTGKIVTGELFF. CDR3 nucleotides: TGTGCCTGGAGGGCACCTACAGGGAAAATTGTCACCGGGGAGCTGTTTTTT. Full variable domain (rest looked up from reference TRBV30 and TRBJ2-2): SQTIHQWPATLVQPVGSPLSLECTVEGTSNPNLYWYRQAAGRGLQLLFYSVGIGQISSEVPQNLSASRPQDRQFILSSKKLLLSDSGFYLCAWRAPTGKIVTGELFFGEGSRLTVL.

This chain uses TRBV5-1 with TRBJ2-5, with TRBD2 matching over 9 bases. Trimming removed 4 bases from V and 2 bases from J; junction bases left unmatched: 6. The CDR3 length is 15 residues. The germline V gene encodes CDR1 SGHRS and CDR2 YFSETQ. The CDR3 nucleotides read TGCGCCAGCAGCCCAAGGACTAGCGCGCAAGAGACCCAGTACTTC. Protein: CASSPRTSAQETQYF.

J is TRBJ1-4 and V is TRBV5-5, with D unresolved. Germline CDR1 SGHKS, CDR2 YYEKEE (reference sequence). The CDR3 spans 16 residues. V gave up 2 bases and J gave up 0 bases, with 11 bases separating them. This CDR3 is CASSFDEGATNEKLFF. CDR3 bases: TGTGCCAGCAGCTTCGACGAAGGAGCAACTAATGAAAAACTGTTTTTT.

V and J are TRBV4-2 and TRBJ2-3; 11 bases align to TRBD2. CDR1 LGHNA and CDR2 YNFKEQ come from the germline V gene. The CDR3 runs 18 residues. V dropped 2 bases and J dropped 2; count of bases not matched to a gene: 9. CDR3 loop: CASSQNRPTSGATDTQYF. The CDR3 region has the DNA TGTGCCAGCAGCCAAAACCGACCGACTAGCGGGGCCACAGATACGCAGTATTTT.

This chain connects TRBV5-1 to TRBJ2-1, with TRBD2 matching 7 bases. The germline V gene has CDR1 SGHRS and CDR2 YFSETQ. The CDR3 has 15 residues. V lost 3 bases to trimming and J lost 8 bases; unmatched junction nucleotides: 11. CDR3 in DNA: TGCGCCAGCAGCTCGGGACTACAGTTAGGCGATGAGCAGTTCTTC. Protein sequence: CASSSGLQLGDEQFF.

CDR3 in amino acids: CAISEARTGFPGELFF. DNA for the CDR3: TGTGCCATCAGTGAAGCGAGGACGGGCTTCCCCGGGGAGCTGTTTTTT. V is TRBV10-3 and J is TRBJ2-2; no clear D. This CDR3 is built from 16 residues. V lost 3 bases and J 6 bases, leaving 17 bases between the germline ends. CDR1 and CDR2 from the germline V gene are ENHRY and SYGVKD.

The genes are TRBV21-1 and TRBJ2-2; TRBD2 reflects the table's D call only, with no check against the DNA. TRBV21-1 is a pseudogene. This CDR3 is 17 amino acids long. The CDR3 here is CASSKGVRWKDTGELFF. Written as DNA, the CDR3 is TGTGCCAGCAGCAAAGGAGTGAGGTGGAAGGACACCGGGGAGCTGTTTTTT.

This chain uses TRBV7-8 with TRBJ1-5; D is possibly TRBD1 (6 bases). Germline CDR1 SGHVS, CDR2 FQNEAQ. The CDR3 is 17 amino acids. Trimming pared 1 base from V and 8 bases from J, leaving 21 bases between. The CDR3 reads CASSLEGPGGANKPQHF. CDR3 sequence (DNA): TGTGCCAGCAGCTTAGAGGGCCCGGGGGGGGCGAACAAGCCCCAGCATTTT.

This chain joins TRBV5-1 and TRBJ2-5; perhaps TRBD2 as D (6 bases). Germline CDR1 reads SGHRS; CDR2 reads YFSETQ. Trimming shortened V by 4 bases and J by 5 bases, and 15 bases separated the two germline ends. CDR3 length: 14 residues. CDR3 loop: CASSPAGSVETQYF. The CDR3 region has the DNA TGCGCCAGCAGCCCAGCGGGTAGTGTGGAGACCCAGTACTTC.

The chain couples TRBV29-1 to TRBJ2-5; D is perhaps TRBD2 (6 bases). The germline V and J ends were trimmed by 3 bases and 5 bases, with 10 bases remaining between them. Per the germline V gene, CDR1 is SQVTM and CDR2 is ANQGSEA. The CDR3 extends over 12 amino acids. CDR3 loop: CSVEEGGETQYF. The CDR3 DNA follows: TGCAGCGTTGAGGAGGGCGGGGAGACCCAGTACTTC.

The chain has TRBV11-2 and TRBJ1-2, with TRBD1 matching over 7 bases. Germline CDR1 and CDR2: SGHAT and FQNNGV. This CDR3 spans 12 amino acids. The trim removed 4 bases at V and 7 bases at J, leaving 3 bases unmatched. Written as DNA, the CDR3 is TGTGCCAGCAGCTCGGGACAGACTGGCTACACCTTC. This encodes CASSSGQTGYTF. Combining the CDR3 with reference TRBV11-2 and TRBJ1-2 gives the whole variable domain EAGVAQSPRYKIIEKRQSVAFWCNPISGHATLYWYQQILGQGPKLLIQFQNNGVVDDSQLPKDRFSAERLKGVDSTLKIQPAKLEDSAVYLCASSSGQTGYTFGSGTRLTVV.

The rearrangement links TRBV30 to TRBJ2-2; 13 positions agree with TRBD2. The ends lost 3 bases at V and 5 bases at J; junction bases unmatched: 9. From germline, CDR1 is GTSNPN and CDR2 SVGIG (reference sequence). This CDR3 is built from 17 residues. CDR3 protein: CAWSLLAGGVQTGELFF. The CDR3 DNA reads TGTGCCTGGAGCCTACTAGCGGGAGGGGTTCAAACCGGGGAGCTGTTTTTT.

This clone was picked up one time. The chain has TRBV18 and TRBJ1-3; weak D call: TRBD1 (6 bases). Germline CDR1 reads KGHSH; CDR2 reads LQKENI. The CDR3 totals 17 residues. The germline V and J ends were trimmed by 4 bases and 2 bases, with 18 bases remaining between them. CDR3 region: CASSQQDQGLAGNTIYF. CDR3 nucleotide sequence: TGTGCCAGCTCACAACAAGATCAGGGGCTCGCTGGAAACACCATATATTTT.

The chain uses TRBV27 and TRBJ2-7; D may be TRBD1 (6 bases). The CDR3 consists of 16 residues. Germline V gene sequence: CDR1 MNHEY, CDR2 SMNVEV (reference sequence). V dropped 5 bases and J dropped 3 bases, with 20 bases sitting between them. CDR3 sequence (DNA): TGTGCCAGCAGTCCTCCTGGAGCACAGGGATTCTACGAGCAGTACTTC. It encodes CASSPPGAQGFYEQYF.

The rearrangement uses TRBV14 and TRBJ2-1; D gene unclear. Germline CDR1 reads SGHDN; CDR2 reads FVKESK. The CDR3 runs 12 residues. Trimming removed 6 bases from V and 8 bases from J, with 11 bases in between. CDR3 nucleotides: TGTGCCAGCAGTCTCTCGGCGTATGAGCAGTTCTTC. It codes for CASSLSAYEQFF.

The chain couples TRBV10-1 to TRBJ1-1; D gene unclear. Looked up from germline, CDR1 is WNHNN and CDR2 is SYGVQD (reference sequence). Trimming stripped 8 bases from V and 6 bases from J, with 7 bases between. The CDR3 runs 10 residues. The CDR3 DNA reads TGCGCCAGCCCTTCCCCTGAAGCTTTCTTT. Its protein product is CASPSPEAFF.

The chain joins TRBV30 to TRBJ2-5; TRBD1 agrees at 8 bases. The J call may not be correct, given that the DNA end is closer to TRBJ2-7. The CDR3 is made up of 13 amino acids. Germline values: CDR1 GTSNPN, CDR2 SVGIG (reference sequence). The CDR3 DNA reads TGTGCCTGGTCGACAGGGGCTCAATACGAGCAGTACTTC. The encoded protein is CAWSTGAQYEQYF.

The genes are TRBV6-4 and TRBJ2-1, with D perhaps given as TRBD1 or TRBD2 (5 bases each). Germline V gene lookup returns CDR1 MRHNA and CDR2 SNTAGT. Trimming shortened V by 6 bases and J by 0 bases, and 12 bases separated the two germline ends. CDR3 size: 15 residues. CDR3 in amino acids: CASRDSGSSYNEQFF. DNA for the CDR3: TGTGCCAGCAGAGACAGCGGAAGCTCCTACAATGAGCAGTTCTTC.

The chain has TRBV27 and TRBJ2-6, with 8 bases identical to TRBD1. The germline V gene encodes CDR1 MNHEY and CDR2 SMNVEV (reference sequence). The J segment lost 0 bases and the V segment lost 6 bases, leaving 4 bases of the junction unmatched. The CDR3 is 16 amino acids. The CDR3 protein is CASRRQGHSGANVLTF. The CDR3 nucleotides are TGTGCCAGCAGAAGACAGGGGCACTCTGGGGCCAACGTCCTGACTTTC. Full variable domain (rest looked up from reference TRBV27 and TRBJ2-6): EAQVTQNPRYLITVTGKKLTVTCSQNMNHEYMSWYRQDPGLGLRQIYYSMNVEVTDKGDVPEGYKVSRKEKRNFPLILESPSPNQTSLYFCASRRQGHSGANVLTFGAGSRLTVL.

With respect to this clone: The same CDR3 also results from other DNA sequences found in this sample. Here the CDR3 reads CASSFSYNEQFF. The CDR3 DNA follows: TGCGCCAGCAGCTTCTCCTACAATGAGCAGTTCTTC. The chain uses TRBV5-1 and TRBJ2-1; D not certain. The ends were cut back, 2 bases at V and 0 bases at J, with 0 bases in the middle. Germline V gene sequence: CDR1 SGHRS, CDR2 YFSETQ. The CDR3 consists of 12 residues.